This TCR beta chain was recovered during a study of T cells in Graves' hyperthyroidism and ophthalmopathy. The V end was cut by 4 bases, the J end by 1 base, with 13 bases between. The CDR3 is made up of 15 amino acids. Germline values: CDR1 MDHEN, CDR2 SYDVKM. This clonotype was found many times. Diagnoses rested on clinical symptoms, serum thyroxine and TRAb, thyroid ultrasound and orbital computed tomography. RNA transcripts provided the source from which TCR beta CDR3 regions were amplified. Initially, a first-round RT-PCR of the TCR CDR3 employed the HTBI primer set. One entry per CDR3 protein, called by TCRdb with MiXCR from the multiplex PCR reads. In the table there are some 270,000 distinct CDR3 sequences, approximately 23% of which are singletons.

Sequencing used blood. V gene TRBV28 combines with J gene TRBJ1-2; D gene ambiguous. The receptor was derived from a woman between 40 and 50 years old with Graves' ophthalmopathy. CDR3 protein: CASSSPGPINYGYTF. In DNA, the CDR3 is TGTGCCAGCAGTTCTCCCGGGCCTATTAACTATGGCTACACCTTC.